The source of this TCR beta chain is a study of shared clonotypes between healthy human individuals. Partitioning of CD4+ cells yielded a CD45RA+ naive subset and a CD45RA-negative memory subset. Sequenced by immunoSEQ multiplex PCR; TCRdb stores in-frame clones only, minus some. Of hundreds of thousands of clones listed, roughly 95% were seen once; the top ten hold roughly 0.06%. This receptor was identified in a woman aged 25 to 45 in good health. The sample consisted of naive CD4+ T cells sorted from blood. Documented subset: CD45RA+ positively selected.

Here the CDR3 DNA reads TGTGCCAGTAGTCCAGGACAGTCCCCCTCCTACGAGCAGTACTTC. This translates into CASSPGQSPSYEQYF. The chain links TRBV19 to TRBJ2-7, with a possible D match to TRBD1 (6 bases). CDR3 length: 15 residues. Trimming removed 5 bases from V and 0 bases from J, with 14 bases in between. Looked up from germline, CDR1 is LNHDA and CDR2 is SQIVND (reference sequence).